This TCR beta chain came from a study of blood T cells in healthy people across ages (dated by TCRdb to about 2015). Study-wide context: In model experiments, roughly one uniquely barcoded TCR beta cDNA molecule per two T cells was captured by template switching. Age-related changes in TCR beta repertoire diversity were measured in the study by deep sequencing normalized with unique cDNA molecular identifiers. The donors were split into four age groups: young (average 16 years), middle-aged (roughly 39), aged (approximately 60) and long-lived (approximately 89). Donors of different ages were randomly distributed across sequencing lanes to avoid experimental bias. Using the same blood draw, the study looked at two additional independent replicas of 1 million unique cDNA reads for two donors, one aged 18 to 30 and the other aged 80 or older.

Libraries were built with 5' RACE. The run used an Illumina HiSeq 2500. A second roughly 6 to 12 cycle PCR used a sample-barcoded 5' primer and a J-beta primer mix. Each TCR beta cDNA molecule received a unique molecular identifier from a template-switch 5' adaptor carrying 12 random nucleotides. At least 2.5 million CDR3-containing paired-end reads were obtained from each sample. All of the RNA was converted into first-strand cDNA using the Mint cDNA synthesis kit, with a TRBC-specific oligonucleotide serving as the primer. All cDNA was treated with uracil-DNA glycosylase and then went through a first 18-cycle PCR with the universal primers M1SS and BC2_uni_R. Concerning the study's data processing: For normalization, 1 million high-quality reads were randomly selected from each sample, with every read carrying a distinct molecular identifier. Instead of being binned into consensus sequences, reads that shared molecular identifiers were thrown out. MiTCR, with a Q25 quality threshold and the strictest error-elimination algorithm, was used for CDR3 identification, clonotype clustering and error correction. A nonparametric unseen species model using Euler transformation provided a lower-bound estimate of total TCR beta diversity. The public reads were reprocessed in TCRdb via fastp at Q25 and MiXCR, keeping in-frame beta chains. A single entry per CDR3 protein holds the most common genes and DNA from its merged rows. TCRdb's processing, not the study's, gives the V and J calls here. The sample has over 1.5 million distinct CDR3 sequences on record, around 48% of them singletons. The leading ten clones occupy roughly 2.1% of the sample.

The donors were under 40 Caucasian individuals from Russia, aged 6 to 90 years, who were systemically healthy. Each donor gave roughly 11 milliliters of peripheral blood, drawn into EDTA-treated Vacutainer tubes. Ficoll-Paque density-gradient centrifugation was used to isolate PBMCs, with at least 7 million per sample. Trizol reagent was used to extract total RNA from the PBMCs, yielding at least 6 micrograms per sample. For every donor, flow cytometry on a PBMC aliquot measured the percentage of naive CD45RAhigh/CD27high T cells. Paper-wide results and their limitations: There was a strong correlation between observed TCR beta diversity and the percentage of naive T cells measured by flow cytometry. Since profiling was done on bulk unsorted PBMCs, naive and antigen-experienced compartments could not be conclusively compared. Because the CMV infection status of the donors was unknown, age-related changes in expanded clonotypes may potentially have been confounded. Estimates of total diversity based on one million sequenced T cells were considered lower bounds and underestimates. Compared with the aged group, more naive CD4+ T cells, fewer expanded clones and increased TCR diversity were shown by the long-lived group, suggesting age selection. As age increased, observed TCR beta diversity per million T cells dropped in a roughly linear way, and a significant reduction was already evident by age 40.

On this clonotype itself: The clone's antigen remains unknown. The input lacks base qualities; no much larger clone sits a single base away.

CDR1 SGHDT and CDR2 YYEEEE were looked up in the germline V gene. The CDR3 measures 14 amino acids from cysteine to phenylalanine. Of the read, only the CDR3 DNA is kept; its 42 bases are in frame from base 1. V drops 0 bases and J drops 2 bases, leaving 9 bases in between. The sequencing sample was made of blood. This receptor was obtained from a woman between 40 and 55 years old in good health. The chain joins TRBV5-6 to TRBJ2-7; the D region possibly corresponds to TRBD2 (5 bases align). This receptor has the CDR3 CASSLAGVTYEQYF. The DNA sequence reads TGTGCCAGCAGCTTGGCCGGGGTAACCTACGAGCAGTACTTC.